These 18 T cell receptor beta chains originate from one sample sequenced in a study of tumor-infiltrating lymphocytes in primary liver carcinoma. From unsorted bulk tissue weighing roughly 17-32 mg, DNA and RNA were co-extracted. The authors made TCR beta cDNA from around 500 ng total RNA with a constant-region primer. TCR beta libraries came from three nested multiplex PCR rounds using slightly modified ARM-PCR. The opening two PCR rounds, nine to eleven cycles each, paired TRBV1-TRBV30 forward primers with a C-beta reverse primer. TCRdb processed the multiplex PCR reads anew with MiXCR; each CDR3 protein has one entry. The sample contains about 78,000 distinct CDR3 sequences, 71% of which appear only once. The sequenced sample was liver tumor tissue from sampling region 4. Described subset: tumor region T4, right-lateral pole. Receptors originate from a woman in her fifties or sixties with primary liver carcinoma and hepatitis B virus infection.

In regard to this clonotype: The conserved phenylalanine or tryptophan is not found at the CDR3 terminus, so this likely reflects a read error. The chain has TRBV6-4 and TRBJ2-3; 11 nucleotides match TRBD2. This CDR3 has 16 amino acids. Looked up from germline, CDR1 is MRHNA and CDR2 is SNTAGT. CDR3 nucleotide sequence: TGCGCCATCAGCGACGTAGCGGGAGGGTCCACAGATACGCAGTATGTT. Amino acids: CAISDVAGGSTDTQYV.

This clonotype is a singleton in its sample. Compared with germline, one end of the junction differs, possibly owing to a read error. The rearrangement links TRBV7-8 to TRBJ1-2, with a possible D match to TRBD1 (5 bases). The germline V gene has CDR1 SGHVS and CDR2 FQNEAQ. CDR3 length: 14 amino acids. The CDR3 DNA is TGTGCCACCAGCCCGACGGGGGAGGCGAGTGGCTACACCTTC. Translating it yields CATSPTGEASGYTF.

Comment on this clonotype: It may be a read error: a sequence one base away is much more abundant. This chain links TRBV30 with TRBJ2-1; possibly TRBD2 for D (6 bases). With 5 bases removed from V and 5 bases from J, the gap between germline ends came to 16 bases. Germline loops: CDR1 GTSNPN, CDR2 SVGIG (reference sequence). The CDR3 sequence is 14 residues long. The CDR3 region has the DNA TGTGCCTGGGCCTTTACTAGCTACAACAATGAGCAGTTCTTC. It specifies CAWAFTSYNNEQFF.

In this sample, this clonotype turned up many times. The DNA of the CDR3 is TGTGCCAGCAGCGTTAGGCAGGGTCCGAGTTCACCCCTCCACTTT. It translates to CASSVRQGPSSPLHF. The chain joins TRBV7-8 to TRBJ1-6; TRBD1 is a possible D gene (5 bases). There are 15 residues in the CDR3. The V gene's germline CDR1 is SGHVS and CDR2 FQNEAQ. V was pared by 5 bases and J by 9 bases, with 17 bases between.

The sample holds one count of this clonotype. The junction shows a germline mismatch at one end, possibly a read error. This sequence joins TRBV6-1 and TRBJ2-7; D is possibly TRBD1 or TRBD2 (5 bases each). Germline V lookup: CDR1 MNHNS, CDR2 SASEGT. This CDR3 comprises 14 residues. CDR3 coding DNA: TGTGTCAGCAGTGAGCCGGGGCTCCCCTACGAGCAGTACTTC. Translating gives CVSSEPGLPYEQYF.

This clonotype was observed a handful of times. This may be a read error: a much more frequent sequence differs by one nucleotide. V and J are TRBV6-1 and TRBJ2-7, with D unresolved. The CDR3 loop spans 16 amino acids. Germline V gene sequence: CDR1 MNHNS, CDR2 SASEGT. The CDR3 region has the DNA TGTGTCAGCAGTGATTCCGCACGGTCGCCCACCTACGAGCAGTACTTC. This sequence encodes CVSSDSARSPTYEQYF.

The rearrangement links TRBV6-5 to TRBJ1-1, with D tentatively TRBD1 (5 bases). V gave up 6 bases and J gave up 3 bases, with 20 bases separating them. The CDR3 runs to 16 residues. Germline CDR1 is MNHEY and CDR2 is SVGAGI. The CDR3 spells CASRPRHGKGDTEAFF. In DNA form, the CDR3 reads TGTGCCAGCAGGCCTCGACATGGGAAAGGGGACACTGAAGCTTTCTTT.

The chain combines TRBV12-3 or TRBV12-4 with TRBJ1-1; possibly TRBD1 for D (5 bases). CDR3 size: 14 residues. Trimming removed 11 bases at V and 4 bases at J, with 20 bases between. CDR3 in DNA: TGTGCCCCCCCCGGGGCAGAAATGAGCACTGAAGCTTTCTTT. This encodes CAPPGAEMSTEAFF.

CDR3 residues: CASSSIRTDTQYF. The CDR3 nucleotides read TGTGCCAGCAGCTCGATCCGAACAGATACGCAGTATTTT. The chain employs TRBV11-1 and TRBJ2-3; D gene ambiguous. CDR3 length: 13 amino acids. Germline CDR1 reads SGHAT; CDR2 reads FQDESV (reference sequence). Trimming pared 4 bases from V and 3 bases from J, leaving 8 bases between.

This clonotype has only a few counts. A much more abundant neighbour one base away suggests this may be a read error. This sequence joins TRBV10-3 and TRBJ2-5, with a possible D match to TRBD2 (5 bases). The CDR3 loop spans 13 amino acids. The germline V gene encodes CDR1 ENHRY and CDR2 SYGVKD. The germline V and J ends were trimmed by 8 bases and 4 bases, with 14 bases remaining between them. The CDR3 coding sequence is TGTGCCATCTCCGGGGAAAAGGGAGAGACCCAGTACTTC. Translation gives CAISGEKGETQYF.

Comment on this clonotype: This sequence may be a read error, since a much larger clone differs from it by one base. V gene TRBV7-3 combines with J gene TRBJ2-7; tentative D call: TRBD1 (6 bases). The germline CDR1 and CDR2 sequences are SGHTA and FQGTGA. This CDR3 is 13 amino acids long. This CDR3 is CPSSLTTGTEQYF. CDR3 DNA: TGTCCCAGCAGCTTAACTACAGGGACCGAGCAGTACTTC. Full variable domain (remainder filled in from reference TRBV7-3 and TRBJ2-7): GAGVSQTPSNKVTEKGKYVELRCDPISGHTALYWYRQSLGQGPEFLIYFQGTGAADDSGLPNDRFFAVRPEGSVSTLKIQRTERGDSAVYLCPSSLTTGTEQYFGPGTRLTVT.

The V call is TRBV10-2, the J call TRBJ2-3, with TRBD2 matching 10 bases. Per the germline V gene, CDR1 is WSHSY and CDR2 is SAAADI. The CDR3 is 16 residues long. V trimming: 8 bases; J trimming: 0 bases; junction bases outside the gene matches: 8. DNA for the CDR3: TGCGCCAGCCGTCTACTAGCGGGAACTAGCACAGATACGCAGTATTTT. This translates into CASRLLAGTSTDTQYF.

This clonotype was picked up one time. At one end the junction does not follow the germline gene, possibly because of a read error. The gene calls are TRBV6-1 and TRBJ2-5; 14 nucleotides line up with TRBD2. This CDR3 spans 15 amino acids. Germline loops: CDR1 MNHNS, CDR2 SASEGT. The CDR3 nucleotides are TGCGTCAGCAGCGGAGGGACTAGCGGGAGAGAGACCCAGTACTTC. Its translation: CVSSGGTSGRETQYF.

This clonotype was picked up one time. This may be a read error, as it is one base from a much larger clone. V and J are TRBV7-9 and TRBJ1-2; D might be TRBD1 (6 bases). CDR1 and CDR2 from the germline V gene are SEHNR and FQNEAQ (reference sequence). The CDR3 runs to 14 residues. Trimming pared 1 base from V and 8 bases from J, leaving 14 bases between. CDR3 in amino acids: CASSLGKGTHGYTF. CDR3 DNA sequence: TGTGCCAGCAGCTTAGGAAAGGGGACACACGGCTACACCTTC.

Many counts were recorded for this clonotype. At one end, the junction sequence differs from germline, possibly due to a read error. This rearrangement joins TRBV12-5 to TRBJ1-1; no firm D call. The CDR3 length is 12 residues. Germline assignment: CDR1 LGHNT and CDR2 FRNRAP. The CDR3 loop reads CASGSKPTTVTF. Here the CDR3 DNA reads TGTGCTAGTGGCTCGAAACCCACGACGGTGACCTTT. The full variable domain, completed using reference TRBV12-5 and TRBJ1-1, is DARVTQTPRHKVTEMGQEVTMRCQPILGHNTVFWYRQTMMQGLELLAYFRNRAPLDDSGMPKDRFSAEMPDATLATLKIQPSEPRDSAVYFCASGSKPTTVTFGQGTRLTVV.

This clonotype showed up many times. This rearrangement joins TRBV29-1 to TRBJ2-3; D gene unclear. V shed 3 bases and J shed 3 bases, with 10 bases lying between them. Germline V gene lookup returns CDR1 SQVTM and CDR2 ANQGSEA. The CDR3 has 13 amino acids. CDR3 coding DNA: TGCAGCGTTGATAAGGGCGTGACAGATACGCAGTATTTT. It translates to CSVDKGVTDTQYF.

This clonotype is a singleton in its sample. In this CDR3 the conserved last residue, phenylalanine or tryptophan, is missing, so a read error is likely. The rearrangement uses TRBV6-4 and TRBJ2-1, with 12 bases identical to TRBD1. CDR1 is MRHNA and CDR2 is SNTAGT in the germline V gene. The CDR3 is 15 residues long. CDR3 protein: CASSDGTGGCNEQFL. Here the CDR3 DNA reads TGTGCCAGCAGTGACGGGACAGGGGGCTGCAATGAACAGTTCCTC.

CDR3 nucleotides: TGTGCCAGCAGCCGCGAAGGTCATGGGTCCCTTGACGGTGATGAGCAGTTCTTC. Its protein is CASSREGHGSLDGDEQFF. This chain links TRBV28 with TRBJ2-1; D uncertain. The ends were cut back, 6 bases at V and 8 bases at J, with 29 bases in the middle. This CDR3 spans 18 amino acids. In germline, CDR1 is MDHEN, CDR2 SYDVKM.